This T cell receptor (beta chain) was identified in a study of cytotoxic CD8 clonotypes in ibrutinib-treated CLL. TCRdb's copy holds only in-frame clones and misses some; the assay was immunoSEQ multiplex PCR. Among approximately 300,000 clones listed, about 77% were seen once. This clone was seen just once. There are 13 residues in the CDR3. V was trimmed by 6 bases and J by 5 bases, leaving 13 bases between them. CDR1 is LNHNV, CDR2 YYDKDF, per germline (reference sequence). The sequences come from PBMCs, collected before ibrutinib treatment. This chain joins TRBV15 and TRBJ2-5; a weak D match, TRBD2 (5 bases). This clonotype was obtained from a human donor with chronic lymphocytic leukemia. The CDR3 here is CATRTIPWETQYF. CDR3 sequence (DNA): TGTGCCACCAGGACTATCCCCTGGGAGACCCAGTACTTC.